These T cell receptor beta chains were read from a single sample in a study of blood T cell repertoires in COVID-19. Repertoires were generated with immunoSEQ multiplex PCR, while TCRdb's copy carries only in-frame clones and drops some. The sample shows 250,000 to 350,000 clones, about four fifths of them seen only once. The sequencing sample was made of peripheral blood. These receptors all come from a human donor with COVID-19, enrolled during active disease. The donor label of this sample is uncertain. Each CDR3 is given with its conserved first and last residue. Each record gives: D gene, V gene, J gene, clone size, CDR3 protein, CDR3 DNA. D genes are given only for firm matches. Clone size, where shown, is once, few, many, or a class for clones that have expanded.

TRBD2	TRBV28	TRBJ2-4	-	CASSSPVGTRVHIQYF	TGTGCCAGCAGCTCTCCCGTAGGGACTAGGGTTCACATTCAGTACTTC
TRBD1	TRBV19	TRBJ1-2	-	CASSNSVNTGDPSYGYTF	TGTGCCAGTAGTAACAGCGTAAACACAGGGGACCCCTCCTATGGCTACACCTTC
TRBD1	TRBV7-9	TRBJ1-6	-	CASSPYGTVINSPLHF	TGTGCCAGCAGCCCTTACGGGACAGTAATTAATTCACCCCTCCACTTT
TRBD1	TRBV25-1	TRBJ1-1	-	CASSEAGQGRAFF	TGTGCCAGCAGTGAAGCTGGACAGGGTAGAGCTTTCTTT
-	TRBV7-9	TRBJ1-4	-	CASKRGRRGEKLFF	TGTGCCAGCAAAAGGGGCAGGAGAGGTGAAAAACTGTTTTTT
-	TRBV19	TRBJ2-1	few	CASKGAGYNEQFF	TGTGCCAGTAAAGGCGCGGGTTACAATGAGCAGTTCTTC
-	TRBV4-1	TRBJ2-7	-	CASSQDTLGGGLSYEQYF	TGCGCCAGCAGCCAAGATACCTTGGGTGGCGGGCTCTCCTACGAGCAGTACTTC
TRBD1	TRBV4-2	TRBJ1-3	once	CASSQDLPMTGVGNTIYF	TGTGCCAGCAGCCAAGATCTTCCCATGACAGGGGTTGGAAACACCATATATTTT
-	TRBV28	TRBJ1-1	-	CASSLPGNTEAFF	TGTGCCAGCAGTTTACCAGGGAACACTGAAGCTTTCTTT
TRBD2	TRBV19	TRBJ2-1	-	CATKPRAGGPNHEQFF	TGTGCCACCAAACCCCGTGCGGGAGGCCCGAATCATGAGCAGTTCTTC
TRBD2	TRBV7-8	TRBJ2-5	-	CASSLALPGLAGQETQYF	TGTGCCAGCAGCTTAGCCCTACCGGGACTAGCGGGACAAGAGACCCAGTACTTC
-	TRBV18	TRBJ1-6	once	CASSPNFEGQGLSPLHF	TGTGCCAGCTCACCAAATTTCGAAGGCCAGGGGCTTTCACCCCTCCACTTT
-	TRBV11-2	TRBJ2-6	-	CASSLDRFSGANVLTF	TGTGCCAGCAGCTTAGACAGATTCTCTGGGGCCAACGTCCTGACTTTC
TRBD2	TRBV6-2/TRBV6-3	TRBJ2-7	few	CASSYPSSGRTVYEQYF	TGTGCCAGCAGTTACCCGTCTAGCGGGAGGACCGTCTACGAGCAGTACTTC
-	TRBV5-1	TRBJ2-7	-	CASSPITAYEQYF	TGCGCCAGCAGCCCTATTACAGCCTACGAGCAGTACTTC
-	TRBV28	TRBJ1-2	-	CASSSQGNYGYTF	TGTGCCAGCAGTTCACAGGGTAACTATGGCTACACCTTC
-	TRBV6-4	TRBJ2-2	-	CASSPTGLGTGELFF	TGTGCCAGCAGCCCCACGGGACTTGGCACCGGGGAGCTGTTTTTT
TRBD1	TRBV30	TRBJ1-2	-	CAWGQGRGYTF	TGTGCCTGGGGACAGGGGAGAGGCTACACCTTC
-	TRBV11-2	TRBJ2-1	-	CASSLNGRGDNEQFF	TGTGCCAGCAGCCTAAACGGGAGAGGGGACAATGAGCAGTTCTTC
TRBD2	TRBV20-1	TRBJ2-7	-	CSASKALAGAYSYEQYF	TGCAGTGCTAGTAAGGCGCTAGCGGGAGCTTACTCCTACGAGCAGTACTTC
-	TRBV18	TRBJ2-3	-	CASSLGMEDTQYF	TGTGCCAGCTCACTGGGCATGGAAGATACGCAGTATTTT
-	TRBV10-3	TRBJ2-7	-	CAITISEAPKEQYF	TGTGCCATCACCATATCCGAGGCCCCAAAGGAGCAGTACTTC
TRBD2	TRBV7-2	TRBJ2-4	-	CASSFPLAGGRNIQYF	TGTGCCAGCAGCTTTCCCCTAGCGGGAGGGAGAAACATTCAGTACTTC
-	TRBV19	TRBJ2-5	-	CASSIDQETQYF	TGTGCCAGTAGTATCGACCAAGAGACCCAGTACTTC
TRBD1	TRBV7-9	TRBJ1-2	-	CASSSTGVGYTF	TGTGCCAGCAGCTCCACAGGGGTGGGCTACACCTTC
TRBD2	TRBV4-3	TRBJ2-7	-	CASSQDLTSANSYEQYF	TGCGCCAGCAGCCAAGACCTAACTAGCGCGAACTCCTACGAGCAGTACTTC